This T cell receptor (beta chain) was captured in a study of cytomegalovirus exposure and HLA in healthy donors. Study observations and caveats: Reportedly, HLA-A and HLA-B alleles of most subjects were accurately predicted from TCR beta.

V trimming: 4 bases; J trimming: 2 bases; junction bases outside the gene matches: 1. Germline values: CDR1 SEHNR, CDR2 FQNEAQ (reference sequence). CDR3 length: 13 amino acids. About this clone itself: Its specificity is not known.

It was with 60 Vbeta and 13 Jbeta primers that the PCR ran. Sequencing used immunoSEQ multiplex PCR; TCRdb keeps in-frame clones, though not all of them. Of about 280,000 clones listed, roughly 90% are singletons. The sequence was collected from a woman aged 18-29 years in good health and CMV-seronegative. The specimen was PBMCs. The V and J genes are TRBV7-9 and TRBJ2-7; 8 positions agree with TRBD1. The CDR3 DNA reads TGTGCCAGCAGCTCGACAGGGGCCTACGAGCAGTACTTC. Translation gives CASSSTGAYEQYF.